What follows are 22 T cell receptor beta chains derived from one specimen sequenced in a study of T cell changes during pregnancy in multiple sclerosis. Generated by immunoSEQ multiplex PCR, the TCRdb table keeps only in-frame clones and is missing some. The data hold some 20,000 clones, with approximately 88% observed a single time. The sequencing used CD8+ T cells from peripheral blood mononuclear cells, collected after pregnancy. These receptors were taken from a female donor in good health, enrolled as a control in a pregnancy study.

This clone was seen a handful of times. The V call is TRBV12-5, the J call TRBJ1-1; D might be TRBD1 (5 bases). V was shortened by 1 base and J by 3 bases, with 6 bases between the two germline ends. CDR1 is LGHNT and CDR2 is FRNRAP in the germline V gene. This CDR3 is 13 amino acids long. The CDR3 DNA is TGTGCTAGTGGTTTGGGCAGGGACACTGAAGCTTTCTTT. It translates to CASGLGRDTEAFF.

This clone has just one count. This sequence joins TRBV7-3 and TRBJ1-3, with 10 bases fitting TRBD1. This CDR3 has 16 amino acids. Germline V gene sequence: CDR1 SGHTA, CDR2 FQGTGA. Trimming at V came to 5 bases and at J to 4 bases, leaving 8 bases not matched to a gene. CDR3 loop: CASSRTGTGAGNTIYF. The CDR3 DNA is TGTGCCAGCAGCCGAACCGGGACAGGGGCGGGAAACACCATATATTTT.

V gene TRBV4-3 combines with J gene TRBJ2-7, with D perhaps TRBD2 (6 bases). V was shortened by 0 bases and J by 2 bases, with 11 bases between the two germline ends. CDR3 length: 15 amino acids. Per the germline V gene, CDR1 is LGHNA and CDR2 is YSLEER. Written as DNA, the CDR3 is TGCGCCAGCAGCCAAGAGAGGCGGGGCGCCTACGAGCAGTACTTC. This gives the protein CASSQERRGAYEQYF.

The CDR3 DNA reads as TGTGCCAGCAAAACTAGCGGGGGGGCGAATGAGCAGTTCTTC. Translation gives CASKTSGGANEQFF. The genes are TRBV18 and TRBJ2-1; 13 bases fit TRBD2. Unmatched junction bases numbered 5, after V lost 8 bases and J lost 7 bases. Germline CDR1 reads KGHSH; CDR2 reads LQKENI. CDR3 length: 14 amino acids.

As DNA, the CDR3 is TGCGCCAGCAGCTTGGGGGAGCCTGGAAACACCATATATTTT. Translating it yields CASSLGEPGNTIYF. This sequence joins TRBV5-1 and TRBJ1-3, with D unresolved. Germline V gene data show CDR1 as SGHRS and CDR2 as YFSETQ. CDR3 length: 14 amino acids. V lost 0 bases and J lost 2, with 6 bases in between.

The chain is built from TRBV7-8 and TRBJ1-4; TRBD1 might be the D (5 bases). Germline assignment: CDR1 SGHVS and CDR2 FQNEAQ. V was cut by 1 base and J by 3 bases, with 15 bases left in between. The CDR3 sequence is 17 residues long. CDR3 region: CASSLGPDLGANEKLFF. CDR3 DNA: TGTGCCAGCAGCTTAGGGCCAGATTTAGGGGCTAATGAAAAACTGTTTTTT.

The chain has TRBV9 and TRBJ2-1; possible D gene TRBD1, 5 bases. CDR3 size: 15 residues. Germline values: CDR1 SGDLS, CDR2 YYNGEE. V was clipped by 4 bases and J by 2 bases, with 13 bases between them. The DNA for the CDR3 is TGTGCCAGCAGCCCAGGGCGCACCCCCTACAATGAGCAGTTCTTC. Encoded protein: CASSPGRTPYNEQFF.

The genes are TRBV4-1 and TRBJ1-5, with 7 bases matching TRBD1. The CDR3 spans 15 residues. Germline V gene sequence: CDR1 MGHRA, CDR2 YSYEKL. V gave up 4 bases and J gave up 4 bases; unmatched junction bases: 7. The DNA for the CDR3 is TGCGCCAGCAGCCCAGGGGACAGTGGAAATCAGCCCCAGCATTTT. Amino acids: CASSPGDSGNQPQHF.

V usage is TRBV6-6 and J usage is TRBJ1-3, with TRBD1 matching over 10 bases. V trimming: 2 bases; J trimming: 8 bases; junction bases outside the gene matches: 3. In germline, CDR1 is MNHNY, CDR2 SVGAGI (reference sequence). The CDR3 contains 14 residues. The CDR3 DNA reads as TGTGCCAGCAGTTACGGGACAGGGGAAGACACCATATATTTT. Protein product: CASSYGTGEDTIYF.

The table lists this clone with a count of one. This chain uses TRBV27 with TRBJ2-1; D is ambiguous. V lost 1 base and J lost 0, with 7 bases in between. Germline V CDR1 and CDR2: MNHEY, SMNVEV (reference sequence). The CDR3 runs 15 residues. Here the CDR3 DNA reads TGTGCCAGCAGTTTATTAGTATCCTCCTACAATGAGCAGTTCTTC. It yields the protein CASSLLVSSYNEQFF.

The CDR3 reads CSVELGAGGTYEQYF. As DNA, the CDR3 is TGCAGCGTTGAACTCGGAGCGGGGGGAACATACGAGCAGTACTTC. V and J are TRBV29-1 and TRBJ2-7; 9 bases are shared with TRBD2. The CDR3 totals 15 residues. The V gene end was trimmed by 2 bases and the J gene end by 4 bases; junction bases not matched to a gene: 9. Germline-derived CDR1 and CDR2 are SQVTM and ANQGSEA.

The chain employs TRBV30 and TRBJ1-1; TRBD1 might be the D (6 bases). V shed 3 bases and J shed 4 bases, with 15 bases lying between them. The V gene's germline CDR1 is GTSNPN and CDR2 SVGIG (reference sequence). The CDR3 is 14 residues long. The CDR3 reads CAWSLGAVATEAFF. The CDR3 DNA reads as TGTGCCTGGAGCCTGGGGGCTGTGGCCACTGAAGCTTTCTTT.

The CDR3 is CATPPGNRMSGELFF. The CDR3, as DNA: TGTGCCACCCCCCCAGGGAATCGAATGTCCGGGGAGCTGTTTTTT. The J gene is TRBJ2-2, the V gene TRBV7-2, with D maybe TRBD1 (5 bases). CDR1 SGHTA and CDR2 FQGNSA come from the germline V gene. The V end was cut by 10 bases, the J end by 6 bases, with 21 bases between. This CDR3 is 15 amino acids long.

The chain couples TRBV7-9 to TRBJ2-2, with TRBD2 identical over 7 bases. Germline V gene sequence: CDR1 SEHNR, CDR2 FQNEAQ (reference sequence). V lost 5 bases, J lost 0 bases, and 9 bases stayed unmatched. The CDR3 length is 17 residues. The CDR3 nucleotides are TGTGCCAGCAGCCCTCCTGGGAGGGCTTCGAACACCGGGGAGCTGTTTTTT. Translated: CASSPPGRASNTGELFF.

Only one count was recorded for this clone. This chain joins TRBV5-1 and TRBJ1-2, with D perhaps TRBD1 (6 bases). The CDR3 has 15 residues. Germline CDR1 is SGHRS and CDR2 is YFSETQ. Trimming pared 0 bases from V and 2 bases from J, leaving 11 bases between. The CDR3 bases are TGCGCCAGCAGCTTGGTCGGGGGGCCAAACTATGGCTACACCTTC. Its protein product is CASSLVGGPNYGYTF.

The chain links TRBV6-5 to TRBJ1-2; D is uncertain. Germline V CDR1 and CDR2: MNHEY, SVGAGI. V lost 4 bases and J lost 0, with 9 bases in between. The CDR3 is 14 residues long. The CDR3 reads CASSSDTANYGYTF. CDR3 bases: TGTGCCAGCAGTTCCGACACAGCTAACTATGGCTACACCTTC.

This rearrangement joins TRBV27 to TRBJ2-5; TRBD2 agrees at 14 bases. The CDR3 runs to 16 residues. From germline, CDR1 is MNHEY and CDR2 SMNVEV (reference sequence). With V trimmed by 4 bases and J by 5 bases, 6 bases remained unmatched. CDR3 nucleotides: TGTGCCAGCAGTTCCCGACTAGCGGGGGGGCGGGAGACCCAGTACTTC. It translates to CASSSRLAGGRETQYF.

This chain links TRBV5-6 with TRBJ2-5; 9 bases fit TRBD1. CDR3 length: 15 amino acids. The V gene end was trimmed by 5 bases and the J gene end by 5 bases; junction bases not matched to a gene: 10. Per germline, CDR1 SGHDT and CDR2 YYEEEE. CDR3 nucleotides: TGTGCCAGCAGGTCTCCGGGACAGGGTAGGGAGACCCAGTACTTC. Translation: CASRSPGQGRETQYF. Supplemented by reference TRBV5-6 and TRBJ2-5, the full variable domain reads DAGVTQSPTHLIKTRGQQVTLRCSPKSGHDTVSWYQQALGQGPQFIFQYYEEEERQRGNFPDRFSGHQFPNYSSELNVNALLLGDSALYLCASRSPGQGRETQYFGPGTRLLVL.

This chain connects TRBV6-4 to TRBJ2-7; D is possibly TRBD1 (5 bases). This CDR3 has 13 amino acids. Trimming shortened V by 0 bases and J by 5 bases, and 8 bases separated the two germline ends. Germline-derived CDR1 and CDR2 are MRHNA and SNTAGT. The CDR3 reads CASSDSETDEQYF. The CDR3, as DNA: TGTGCCAGCAGTGACTCTGAGACAGACGAGCAGTACTTC.

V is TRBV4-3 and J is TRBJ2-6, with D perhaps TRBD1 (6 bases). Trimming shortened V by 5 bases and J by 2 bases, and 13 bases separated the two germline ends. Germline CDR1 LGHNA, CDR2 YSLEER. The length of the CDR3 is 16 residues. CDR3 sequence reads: CASSVTRGTGANVLTF. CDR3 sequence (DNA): TGCGCCAGCAGCGTAACGAGGGGGACTGGGGCCAACGTCCTGACTTTC.

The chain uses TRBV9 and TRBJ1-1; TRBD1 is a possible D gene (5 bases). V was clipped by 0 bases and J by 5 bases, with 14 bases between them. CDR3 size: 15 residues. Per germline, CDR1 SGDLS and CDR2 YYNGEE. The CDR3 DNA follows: TGTGCCAGCAGCGTAGCTGCACCGGGGGGAACTGAAGCTTTCTTT. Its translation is CASSVAAPGGTEAFF.

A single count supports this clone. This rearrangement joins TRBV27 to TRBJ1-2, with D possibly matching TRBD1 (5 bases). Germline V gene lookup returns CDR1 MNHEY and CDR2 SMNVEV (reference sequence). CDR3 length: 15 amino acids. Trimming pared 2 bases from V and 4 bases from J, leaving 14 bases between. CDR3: CASSLGAAHPYGYTF. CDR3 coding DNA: TGTGCCAGCAGTTTAGGGGCTGCCCACCCCTATGGCTACACCTTC.